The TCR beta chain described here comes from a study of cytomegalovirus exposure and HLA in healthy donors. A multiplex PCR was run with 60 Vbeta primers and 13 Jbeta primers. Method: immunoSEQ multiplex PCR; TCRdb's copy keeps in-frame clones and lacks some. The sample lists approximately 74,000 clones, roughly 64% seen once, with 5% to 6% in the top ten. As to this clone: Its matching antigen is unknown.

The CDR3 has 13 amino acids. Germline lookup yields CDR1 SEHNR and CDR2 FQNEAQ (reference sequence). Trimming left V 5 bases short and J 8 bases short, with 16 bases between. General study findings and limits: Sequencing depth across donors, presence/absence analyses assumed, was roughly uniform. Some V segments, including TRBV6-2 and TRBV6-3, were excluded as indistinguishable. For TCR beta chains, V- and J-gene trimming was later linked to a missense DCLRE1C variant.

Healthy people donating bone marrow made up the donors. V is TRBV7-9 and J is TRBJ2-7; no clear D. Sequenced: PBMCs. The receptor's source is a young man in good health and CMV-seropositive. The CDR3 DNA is TGTGCCAGCAGCCCTGCCCTTTGGGCGCAGCAGTACTTC. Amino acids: CASSPALWAQQYF.